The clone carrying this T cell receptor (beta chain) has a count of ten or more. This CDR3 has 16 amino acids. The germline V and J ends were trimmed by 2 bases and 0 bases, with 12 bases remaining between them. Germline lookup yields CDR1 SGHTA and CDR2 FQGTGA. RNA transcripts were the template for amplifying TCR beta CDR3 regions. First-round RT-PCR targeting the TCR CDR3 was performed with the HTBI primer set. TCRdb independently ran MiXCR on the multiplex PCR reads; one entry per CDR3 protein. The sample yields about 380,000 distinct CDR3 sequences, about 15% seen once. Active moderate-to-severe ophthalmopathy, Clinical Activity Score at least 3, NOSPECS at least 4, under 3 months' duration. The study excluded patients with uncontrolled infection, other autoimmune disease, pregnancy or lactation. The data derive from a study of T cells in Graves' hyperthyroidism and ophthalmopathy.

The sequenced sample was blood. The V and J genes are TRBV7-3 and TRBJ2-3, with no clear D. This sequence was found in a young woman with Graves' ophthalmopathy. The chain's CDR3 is CASSLVGTYSTDTQYF. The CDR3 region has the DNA TGTGCCAGCAGCTTAGTGGGTACCTATAGCACAGATACGCAGTATTTT.